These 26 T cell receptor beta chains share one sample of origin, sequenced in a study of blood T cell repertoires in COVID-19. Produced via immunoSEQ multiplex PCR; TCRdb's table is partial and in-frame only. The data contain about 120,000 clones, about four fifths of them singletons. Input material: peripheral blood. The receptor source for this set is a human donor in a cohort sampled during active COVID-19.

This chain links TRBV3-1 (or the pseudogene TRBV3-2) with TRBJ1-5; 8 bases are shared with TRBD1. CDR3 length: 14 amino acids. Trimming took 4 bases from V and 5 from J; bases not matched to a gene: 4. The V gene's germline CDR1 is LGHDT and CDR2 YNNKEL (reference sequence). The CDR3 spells CASSPQGVHQPQHF. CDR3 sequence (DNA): TGTGCCAGCAGCCCACAGGGGGTGCATCAGCCCCAGCATTTT.

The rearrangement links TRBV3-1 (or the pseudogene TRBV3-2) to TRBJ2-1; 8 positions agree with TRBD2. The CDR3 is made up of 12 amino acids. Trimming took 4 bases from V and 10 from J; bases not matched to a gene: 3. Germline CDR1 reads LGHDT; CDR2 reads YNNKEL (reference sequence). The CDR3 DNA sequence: TGTGCCAGCAGCCCCTTAGCGGGAGAGCAGTTCTTC. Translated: CASSPLAGEQFF.

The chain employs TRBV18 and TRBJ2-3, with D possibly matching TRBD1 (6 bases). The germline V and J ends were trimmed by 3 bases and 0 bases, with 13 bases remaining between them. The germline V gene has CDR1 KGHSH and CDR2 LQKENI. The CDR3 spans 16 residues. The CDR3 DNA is TGTGCCAGCTCACCGGGGGCAGGGGATAGCACAGATACGCAGTATTTT. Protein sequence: CASSPGAGDSTDTQYF.

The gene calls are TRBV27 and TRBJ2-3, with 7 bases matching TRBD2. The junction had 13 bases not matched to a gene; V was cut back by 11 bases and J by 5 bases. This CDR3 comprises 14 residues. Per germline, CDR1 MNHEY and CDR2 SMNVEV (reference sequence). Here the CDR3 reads CAANGGGGVDTQYF. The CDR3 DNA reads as TGTGCCGCCAACGGTGGGGGGGGTGTAGATACGCAGTATTTT.

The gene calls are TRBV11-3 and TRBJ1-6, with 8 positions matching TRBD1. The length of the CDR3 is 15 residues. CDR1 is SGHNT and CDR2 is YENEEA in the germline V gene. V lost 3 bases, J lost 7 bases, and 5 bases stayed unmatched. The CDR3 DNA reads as TGTGCCAGCAGCTTGACAGGGGAATGGAATTCACCCCTCCACTTT. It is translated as CASSLTGEWNSPLHF.

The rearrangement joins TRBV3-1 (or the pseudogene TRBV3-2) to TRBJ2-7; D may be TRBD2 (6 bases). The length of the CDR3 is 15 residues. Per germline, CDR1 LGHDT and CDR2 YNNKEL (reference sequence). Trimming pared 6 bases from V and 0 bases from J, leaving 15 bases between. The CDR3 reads CASSSISGSSYEQYF. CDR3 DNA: TGTGCCAGCAGTTCAATCTCCGGGAGCTCCTACGAGCAGTACTTC.

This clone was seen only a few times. This chain's CDR3 is CASSLTGASAYGYTF. As DNA, the CDR3 is TGTGCCAGCAGTTTAACAGGGGCTTCGGCCTATGGCTACACCTTC. The chain has TRBV28 and TRBJ1-2; TRBD1 agrees at 7 bases. The CDR3 runs 15 residues. Germline CDR1 and CDR2: MDHEN and SYDVKM. Losses at the gene ends were 2 bases for V and 4 bases for J; bases not matched to a gene: 7.

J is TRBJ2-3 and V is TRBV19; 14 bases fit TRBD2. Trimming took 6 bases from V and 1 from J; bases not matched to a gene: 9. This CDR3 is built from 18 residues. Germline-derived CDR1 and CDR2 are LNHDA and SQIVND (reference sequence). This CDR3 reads CASSSGTSGGSGTDTQYF. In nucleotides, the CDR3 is TGTGCCAGTAGCTCCGGGACTAGCGGGGGTTCGGGCACAGATACGCAGTATTTT. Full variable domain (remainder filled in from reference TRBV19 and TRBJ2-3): DGGITQSPKYLFRKEGQNVTLSCEQNLNHDAMYWYRQDPGQGLRLIYYSQIVNDFQKGDIAEGYSVSREKKESFPLTVTSAQKNPTAFYLCASSSGTSGGSGTDTQYFGPGTRLTVL.

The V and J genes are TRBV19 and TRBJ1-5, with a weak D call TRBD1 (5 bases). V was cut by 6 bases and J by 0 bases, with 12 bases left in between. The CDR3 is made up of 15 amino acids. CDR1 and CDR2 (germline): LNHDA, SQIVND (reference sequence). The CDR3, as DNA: TGTGCCAGTAGACCCCAGGGTCATAGCAATCAGCCCCAGCATTTT. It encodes CASRPQGHSNQPQHF.

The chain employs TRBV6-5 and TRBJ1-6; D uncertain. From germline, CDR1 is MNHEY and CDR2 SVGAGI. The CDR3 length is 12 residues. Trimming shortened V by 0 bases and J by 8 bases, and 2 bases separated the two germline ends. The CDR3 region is CASSYSDSPLHF. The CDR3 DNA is TGTGCCAGCAGTTACTCCGATTCACCCCTCCACTTT.

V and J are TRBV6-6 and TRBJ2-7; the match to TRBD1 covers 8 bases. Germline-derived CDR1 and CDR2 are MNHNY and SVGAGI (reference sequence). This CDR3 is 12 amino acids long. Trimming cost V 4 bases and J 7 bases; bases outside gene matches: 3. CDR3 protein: CASSSTGGEQYF. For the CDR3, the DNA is TGTGCCAGCAGTTCTACAGGGGGAGAGCAGTACTTC.

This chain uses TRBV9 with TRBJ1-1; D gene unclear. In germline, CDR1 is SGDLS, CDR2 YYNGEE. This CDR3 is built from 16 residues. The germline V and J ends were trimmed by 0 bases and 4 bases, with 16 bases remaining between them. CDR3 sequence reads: CASSVAPDSPGTEAFF. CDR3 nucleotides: TGTGCCAGCAGCGTAGCCCCCGATAGCCCGGGCACTGAAGCTTTCTTT.

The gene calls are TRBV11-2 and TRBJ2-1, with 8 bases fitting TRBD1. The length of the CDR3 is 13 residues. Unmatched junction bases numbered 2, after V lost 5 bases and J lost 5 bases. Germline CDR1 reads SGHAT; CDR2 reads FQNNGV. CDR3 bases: TGTGCCAGCAGCCCGGACAGGGACAATGAGCAGTTCTTC. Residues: CASSPDRDNEQFF.

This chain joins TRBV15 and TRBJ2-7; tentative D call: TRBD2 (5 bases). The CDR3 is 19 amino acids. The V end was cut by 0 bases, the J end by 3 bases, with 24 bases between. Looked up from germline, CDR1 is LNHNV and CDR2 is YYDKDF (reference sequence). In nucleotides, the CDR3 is TGTGCCACCAGCAGAGAACCCCTGGTCGGCGGAGGAAATCTCTACGAGCAGTACTTC. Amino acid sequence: CATSREPLVGGGNLYEQYF.

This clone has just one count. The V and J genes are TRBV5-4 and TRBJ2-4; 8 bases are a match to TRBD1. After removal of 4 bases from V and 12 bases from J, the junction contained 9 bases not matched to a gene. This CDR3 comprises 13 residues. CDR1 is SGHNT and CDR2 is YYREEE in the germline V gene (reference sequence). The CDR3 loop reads CASSVRGQIGQYF. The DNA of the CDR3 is TGTGCCAGCAGCGTCAGGGGGCAAATAGGTCAGTACTTC. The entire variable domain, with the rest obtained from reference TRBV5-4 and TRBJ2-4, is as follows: ETGVTQSPTHLIKTRGQQVTLRCSSQSGHNTVSWYQQALGQGPQFIFQYYREEENGRGNFPPRFSGLQFPNYSSELNVNALELDDSALYLCASSVRGQIGQYFGAGTRLSVL.

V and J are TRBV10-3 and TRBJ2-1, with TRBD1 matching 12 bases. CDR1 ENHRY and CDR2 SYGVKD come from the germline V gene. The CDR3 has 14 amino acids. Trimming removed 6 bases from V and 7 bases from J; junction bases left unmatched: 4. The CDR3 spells CAISPGQGANEQFF. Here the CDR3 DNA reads TGTGCCATCAGCCCGGGACAGGGGGCTAATGAGCAGTTCTTC.

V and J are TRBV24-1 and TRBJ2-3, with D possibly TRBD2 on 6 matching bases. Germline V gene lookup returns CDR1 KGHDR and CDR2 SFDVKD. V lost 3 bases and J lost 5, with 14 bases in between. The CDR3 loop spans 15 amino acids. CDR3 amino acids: CATSDPSGPGDTQYF. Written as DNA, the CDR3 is TGTGCCACCAGTGATCCAAGCGGGCCTGGAGATACGCAGTATTTT.

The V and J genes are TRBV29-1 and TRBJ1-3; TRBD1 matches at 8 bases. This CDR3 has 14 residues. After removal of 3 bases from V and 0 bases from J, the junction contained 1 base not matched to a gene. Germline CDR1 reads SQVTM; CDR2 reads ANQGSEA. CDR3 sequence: CSVEGQDSGNTIYF. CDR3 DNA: TGCAGCGTTGAGGGACAGGACTCTGGAAACACCATATATTTT.

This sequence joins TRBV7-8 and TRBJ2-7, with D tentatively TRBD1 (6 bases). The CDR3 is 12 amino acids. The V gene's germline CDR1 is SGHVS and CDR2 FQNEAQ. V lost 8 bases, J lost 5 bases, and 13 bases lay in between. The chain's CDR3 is CASGTGTNEQYF. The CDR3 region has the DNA TGTGCCAGCGGAACCGGGACAAACGAGCAGTACTTC.

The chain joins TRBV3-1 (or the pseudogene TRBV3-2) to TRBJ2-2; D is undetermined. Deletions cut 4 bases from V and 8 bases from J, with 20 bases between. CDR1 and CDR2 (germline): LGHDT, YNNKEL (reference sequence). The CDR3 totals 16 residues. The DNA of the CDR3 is TGTGCCAGCAGCCCTCCAATAGTATCCCCGATGGGGGAGCTGTTTTTT. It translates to CASSPPIVSPMGELFF.

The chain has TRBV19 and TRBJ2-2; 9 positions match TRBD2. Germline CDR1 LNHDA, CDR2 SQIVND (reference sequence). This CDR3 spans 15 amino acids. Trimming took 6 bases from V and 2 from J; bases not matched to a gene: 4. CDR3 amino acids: CASSSGTSNTGELFF. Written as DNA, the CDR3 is TGTGCCAGTAGCTCTGGGACTAGCAACACCGGGGAGCTGTTTTTT.

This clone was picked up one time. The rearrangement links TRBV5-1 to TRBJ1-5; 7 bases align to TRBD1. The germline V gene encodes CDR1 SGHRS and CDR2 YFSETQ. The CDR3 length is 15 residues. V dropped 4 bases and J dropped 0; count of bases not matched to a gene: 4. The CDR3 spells CASSPGTVSNQPQHF. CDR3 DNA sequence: TGCGCCAGCAGCCCCGGGACAGTTAGCAATCAGCCCCAGCATTTT.

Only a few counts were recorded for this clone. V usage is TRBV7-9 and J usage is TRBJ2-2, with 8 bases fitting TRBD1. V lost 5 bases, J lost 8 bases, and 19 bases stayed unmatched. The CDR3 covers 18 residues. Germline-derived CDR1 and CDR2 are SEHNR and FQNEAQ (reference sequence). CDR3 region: CASSPASGTGRSTGELFF. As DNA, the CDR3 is TGTGCCAGCAGCCCAGCTTCCGGGACAGGTCGATCGACAGGGGAGCTGTTTTTT.

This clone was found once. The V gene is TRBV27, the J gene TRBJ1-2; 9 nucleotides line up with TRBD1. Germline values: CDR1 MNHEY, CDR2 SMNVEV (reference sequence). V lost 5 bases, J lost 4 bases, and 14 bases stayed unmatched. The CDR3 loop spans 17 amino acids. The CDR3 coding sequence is TGTGCCAGCAGTCCCGATCGTACAGGGGGCGCCGGCTATGGCTACACCTTC. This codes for CASSPDRTGGAGYGYTF.

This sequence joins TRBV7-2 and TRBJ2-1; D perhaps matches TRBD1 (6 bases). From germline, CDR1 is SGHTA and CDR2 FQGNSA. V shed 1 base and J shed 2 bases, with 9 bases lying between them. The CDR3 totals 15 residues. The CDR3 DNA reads TGTGCCAGCAGCTTAGGAGGGGGTCCCTACAATGAGCAGTTCTTC. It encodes CASSLGGGPYNEQFF.

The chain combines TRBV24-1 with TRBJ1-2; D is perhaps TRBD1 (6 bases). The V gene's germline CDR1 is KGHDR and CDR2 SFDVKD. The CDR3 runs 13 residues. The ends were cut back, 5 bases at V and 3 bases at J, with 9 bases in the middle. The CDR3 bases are TGTGCCACCAGTGTAGGGACATACTATGGCTACACCTTC. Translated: CATSVGTYYGYTF.